A single sample is the source of the 32 T cell receptor beta chains below, sequenced in a study of shared clonotypes between healthy human individuals. The method was immunoSEQ multiplex PCR; TCRdb's version includes in-frame clones alone and lacks a portion of them. The sample yields millions of clones, 80% to 95% seen once. Sequences were obtained from naive CD4+ T cells from PBMCs. Subset given: CD45RA+ positively selected. The receptor set was obtained from a man between 18 and 35 years old in good health. Some clones in this sample may be carry-over from other donors' samples.

The chain links TRBV2 to TRBJ2-2; 7 nucleotides align to TRBD1. Germline V gives CDR1 SNHLY, CDR2 FYNNEI. V was clipped by 4 bases and J by 4 bases; unmatched bases: 9. This CDR3 has 16 residues. CDR3 DNA: TGTGCCAGCAGTGGCTCTCGGACAGGAACCACCGGGGAGCTGTTTTTT. Protein product: CASSGSRTGTTGELFF.

V is TRBV6-1 and J is TRBJ2-7; D is unresolved. Germline CDR1 is MNHNS and CDR2 is SASEGT. V was clipped by 7 bases and J by 7 bases, with 11 bases between them. The length of the CDR3 is 11 residues. Written as DNA, the CDR3 is TGTGCCAGCATCGGTCGGGTGGAGCAGTACTTC. Its protein is CASIGRVEQYF.

The rearrangement joins TRBV5-6 to TRBJ2-3, with D unresolved. From germline, CDR1 is SGHDT and CDR2 YYEEEE. The CDR3 has 15 amino acids. The V end lost 0 bases, the J end lost 0 bases, and 8 bases lay between the germline ends. The CDR3: CASSLDRTSTDTQYF. The DNA for the CDR3 is TGTGCCAGCAGCTTGGACAGAACTAGCACAGATACGCAGTATTTT.

As for this clone: Other nucleotide sequences from this sample produce the same CDR3. This chain links TRBV7-2 with TRBJ1-1; D is unclear. Germline V gene lookup returns CDR1 SGHTA and CDR2 FQGNSA. V lost 2 bases, J lost 4 bases, and 8 bases lay in between. CDR3 size: 13 residues. The CDR3 here is CASSLRWGTEAFF. In nucleotides, the CDR3 is TGTGCCAGCAGCTTAAGGTGGGGCACTGAAGCTTTCTTT. The full variable domain, completed using reference TRBV7-2 and TRBJ1-1, is GAGVSQSPSNKVTEKGKDVELRCDPISGHTALYWYRQSLGQGLEFLIYFQGNSAPDKSGLPSDRFSAERTGGSVSTLTIQRTQQEDSAVYLCASSLRWGTEAFFGQGTRLTVV.

This clone showed up just once. The chain uses TRBV4-1 and TRBJ2-1; TRBD2 matches at 11 bases. This CDR3 spans 16 amino acids. Germline V CDR1 and CDR2: MGHRA, YSYEKL. The trim removed 0 bases at V and 7 bases at J, leaving 5 bases unmatched. CDR3 residues: CASSQDPPSGRNEQFF. The CDR3 nucleotides read TGCGCCAGCAGCCAAGATCCTCCTAGCGGGAGGAATGAGCAGTTCTTC.

The V and J genes are TRBV28 and TRBJ1-6; D is possibly TRBD1 (5 bases). This CDR3 spans 12 amino acids. The V gene's germline CDR1 is MDHEN and CDR2 SYDVKM. The germline V and J ends were trimmed by 5 bases and 12 bases, with 11 bases remaining between them. Here the CDR3 reads CASSMRGGPLHF. The CDR3 bases are TGTGCCAGCAGTATGAGGGGTGGACCCCTCCACTTT.

The chain uses TRBV9 and TRBJ2-3; tentative D call: TRBD2 (5 bases). Trimming took 1 base from V and 4 from J, leaving 7 bases between them. Germline loops: CDR1 SGDLS, CDR2 YYNGEE. The CDR3 extends over 13 amino acids. Written as DNA, the CDR3 is TGTGCCAGCAGCGTACGGACTGCAGATACGCAGTATTTT. This encodes CASSVRTADTQYF.

V is TRBV5-4 and J is TRBJ2-5; D assignment may be TRBD1 or TRBD2 (5 bases each). V lost 0 bases and J 1 base, leaving 16 bases between the germline ends. CDR1 is SGHNT, CDR2 YYREEE, per germline (reference sequence). The length of the CDR3 is 17 residues. CDR3 DNA sequence: TGTGCCAGCAGCTTGGTGGGGGATAGACAGATCCAAGAGACCCAGTACTTC. Amino acids: CASSLVGDRQIQETQYF.

The chain uses TRBV10-3 and TRBJ2-6, with 11 bases lining up with TRBD1. The V and J ends lost 7 bases and 2 bases, in that order; junction bases with no gene match: 4. Looked up from germline, CDR1 is ENHRY and CDR2 is SYGVKD. The CDR3 is 16 amino acids. The CDR3 nucleotides are TGTGCCATCAATCCGGGACAGGGGGCTGGGGCCAACGTCCTGACTTTC. It yields the protein CAINPGQGAGANVLTF.

The V gene is TRBV18, the J gene TRBJ1-1, with D tentatively TRBD1 (5 bases). There are 12 residues in the CDR3. Germline V lookup: CDR1 KGHSH, CDR2 LQKENI. The V gene lost 8 bases and the J gene lost 1 base, with 8 bases spanning the gap. The DNA of the CDR3 is TGTGCCAGCGGGGGGGAGAACACTGAAGCTTTCTTT. It translates to CASGGENTEAFF.

In regard to this clone: Other DNA sequences in this sample translate to the same CDR3. The chain joins TRBV28 to TRBJ1-2; D is unclear. CDR3 length equals 13 residues. From germline, CDR1 is MDHEN and CDR2 SYDVKM. The V end lost 6 bases, the J end lost 3 bases, and 11 bases lay between the germline ends. CDR3 coding DNA: TGTGCCAGCAGCGCCGGACGGGACTATGGCTACACCTTC. Amino acids: CASSAGRDYGYTF.

The chain recombines TRBV30 with TRBJ2-1, with a weak D call TRBD1 (5 bases). Germline V CDR1 and CDR2: GTSNPN, SVGIG (reference sequence). CDR3 length equals 14 residues. The V gene lost 4 bases and the J gene lost 2 bases, with 12 bases spanning the gap. DNA of the CDR3: TGTGCCTGGACTCAGGGAAGCGCCTACAATGAGCAGTTCTTC. It translates to CAWTQGSAYNEQFF.

This chain links TRBV5-4 with TRBJ2-1; 10 bases are shared with TRBD2. Germline CDR1 reads SGHNT; CDR2 reads YYREEE (reference sequence). With V trimmed by 4 bases and J by 4 bases, 8 bases remained unmatched. The CDR3 totals 16 residues. The CDR3 protein is CASSPTAGGKYNEQFF. CDR3 nucleotides: TGTGCCAGCAGCCCTACAGCGGGAGGGAAGTACAATGAGCAGTTCTTC.

V gene TRBV11-2 combines with J gene TRBJ2-1; 9 bases map to TRBD2. Germline loops: CDR1 SGHAT, CDR2 FQNNGV. V gave up 0 bases and J gave up 5 bases; unmatched junction bases: 11. CDR3 length: 18 amino acids. CDR3 region: CASSLDWGRLAADNEQFF. The CDR3 nucleotides are TGTGCCAGCAGCTTAGATTGGGGCCGACTAGCGGCCGACAATGAGCAGTTCTTC.

The chain uses TRBV5-1 and TRBJ1-4, with 7 bases aligning to TRBD1. The CDR3 length is 15 residues. Trimming at V came to 4 bases and at J to 6 bases, leaving 9 bases not matched to a gene. Germline CDR1 is SGHRS and CDR2 is YFSETQ. CDR3 region: CASSPRQGGDEKLFF. The CDR3, as DNA: TGCGCCAGCAGCCCCCGACAGGGTGGGGATGAAAAACTGTTTTTT.

The gene calls are TRBV19 and TRBJ1-1; D not resolved. Between the trimmed V and J ends, which lost 2 bases and 0 bases, there was a span of 16 bases. The CDR3 covers 17 residues. Germline V gene data show CDR1 as LNHDA and CDR2 as SQIVND (reference sequence). This chain's CDR3 is CASSIRPVLGLNTEAFF. The CDR3 nucleotides read TGTGCCAGTAGTATACGCCCGGTTCTGGGGTTGAACACTGAAGCTTTCTTT.

The gene calls are TRBV18 and TRBJ2-5, with D perhaps matching TRBD1 or TRBD2 (6 bases each). Germline V gene lookup returns CDR1 KGHSH and CDR2 LQKENI. The CDR3 spans 16 residues. V lost 2 bases to trimming and J lost 5 bases, with 18 bases between them. DNA of the CDR3: TGTGCCAGCTCACCAATCGGGGGCCCAAGCAGGGAGACCCAGTACTTC. Translation gives CASSPIGGPSRETQYF.

The chain couples TRBV4-2 to TRBJ2-7; no definite D call. CDR3 length: 15 amino acids. Deletions cut 0 bases from V and 1 base from J, with 10 bases between. Per germline, CDR1 LGHNA and CDR2 YNFKEQ. In DNA, the CDR3 is TGTGCCAGCAGCCAAGAATATAGACAATCCTACGAGCAGTACTTC. Protein product: CASSQEYRQSYEQYF.

The CDR3 spells CASSFGAGPSGANVLTF. In DNA, the CDR3 is TGTGCCAGCAGCTTCGGGGCGGGCCCGTCTGGGGCCAACGTCCTGACTTTC. The chain recombines TRBV11-2 with TRBJ2-6, with D possibly called TRBD1 or TRBD2 (5 bases each). Trimming pared 3 bases from V and 1 base from J, leaving 13 bases between. Germline V lookup: CDR1 SGHAT, CDR2 FQNNGV. This CDR3 is built from 17 residues.

The rearrangement joins TRBV6-4 to TRBJ2-1, with 7 nucleotides matching TRBD2. This CDR3 region has 15 residues. Germline CDR1 is MRHNA and CDR2 is SNTAGT. V shed 5 bases, J shed 8 bases, and the junction held 12 bases outside the gene matches. CDR3 in DNA: TGTGCCAGCAGTCGGAGGGAGCGCCGGGGGGATGAGCAGTTCTTC. As protein: CASSRRERRGDEQFF.

V and J are TRBV5-1 and TRBJ2-5; D is perhaps TRBD1 (5 bases). The germline V gene encodes CDR1 SGHRS and CDR2 YFSETQ. The V end was cut by 4 bases, the J end by 4 bases, with 17 bases between. This CDR3 has 15 residues. The CDR3 here is CASSLGQGGGETQYF. Written as DNA, the CDR3 is TGCGCCAGCAGCCTGGGGCAGGGCGGCGGAGAGACCCAGTACTTC. Using reference TRBV5-1 and TRBJ2-5 for the parts outside the CDR3, the full variable domain is KAGVTQTPRYLIKTRGQQVTLSCSPISGHRSVSWYQQTPGQGLQFLFEYFSETQRNKGNFPGRFSGRQFSNSRSEMNVSTLELGDSALYLCASSLGQGGGETQYFGPGTRLLVL.

The CDR3 reads CASSPAGLPYEQYF. The CDR3 bases are TGTGCCAGCAGCCCGGCAGGACTCCCATACGAGCAGTACTTC. V gene TRBV7-2 combines with J gene TRBJ2-7; maybe TRBD2 (5 bases). V was shortened by 5 bases and J by 4 bases, with 15 bases between the two germline ends. The CDR3 spans 14 residues. Germline assignment: CDR1 SGHTA and CDR2 FQGNSA. Filled out from reference TRBV7-2 and TRBJ2-7, the complete variable domain reads GAGVSQSPSNKVTEKGKDVELRCDPISGHTALYWYRQSLGQGLEFLIYFQGNSAPDKSGLPSDRFSAERTGGSVSTLTIQRTQQEDSAVYLCASSPAGLPYEQYFGPGTRLTVT.

The chain combines TRBV28 with TRBJ2-1, with D uncertain. There are 11 residues in the CDR3. Trimming cost V 2 bases and J 8 bases, with 4 bases left between them. CDR1 MDHEN and CDR2 SYDVKM come from the germline V gene. The CDR3 region is CASSLMDEQFF. CDR3 DNA sequence: TGTGCCAGCAGTTTAATGGATGAGCAGTTCTTC.

This clone has only a few counts. The same CDR3 is also encoded by other DNA sequences in this sample. V and J are TRBV30 and TRBJ1-1; no reliable D call. V lost 0 bases, J lost 1 base, and 6 bases lay in between. Germline-derived CDR1 and CDR2 are GTSNPN and SVGIG (reference sequence). This CDR3 spans 13 amino acids. As DNA, the CDR3 is TGTGCCTGGAGTGTCCGCCAGAACACTGAAGCTTTCTTT. The encoded protein is CAWSVRQNTEAFF.

The rearrangement joins TRBV6-7 to TRBJ1-5; 9 nucleotides line up with TRBD1. TRBV6-7 has ORF status, its function being uncertain. This CDR3 comprises 15 residues. Germline trimming cut 5 bases from V and 1 base from J; bases unmatched to any gene: 3. The CDR3 nucleotides are TGTGCCAGCAGTACAGGGGGCCGGAGCAATCAGCCCCAGCATTTT. Its translation is CASSTGGRSNQPQHF.

The rearrangement uses TRBV6-5 and TRBJ1-4; D is undetermined. V lost 8 bases to trimming and J lost 8 bases, with 6 bases between them. The germline gives CDR1 MNHEY, CDR2 SVGAGI. The CDR3 is 10 residues long. The DNA for the CDR3 is TGTGCCAGCCGCAGAGAAAAACTGTTTTTT. Its translation is CASRREKLFF.

V usage is TRBV28 and J usage is TRBJ2-7; 13 bases line up with TRBD2. The CDR3 spans 15 residues. Germline loops: CDR1 MDHEN, CDR2 SYDVKM. Germline trimming cut 2 bases from V and 7 bases from J; bases unmatched to any gene: 5. This CDR3 reads CASSLGGTSGTEQYF. For the CDR3, the DNA is TGTGCCAGCAGTTTAGGGGGGACTAGCGGGACGGAGCAGTACTTC. The whole variable domain, filled in from reference TRBV28 and TRBJ2-7, reads DVKVTQSSRYLVKRTGEKVFLECVQDMDHENMFWYRQDPGLGLRLIYFSYDVKMKEKGDIPEGYSVSREKKERFSLILESASTNQTSMYLCASSLGGTSGTEQYFGPGTRLTVT.

The CDR3 DNA is TGTGCCAGCAGCCAAGAGGGTTCGGCAGCCCCCCACTATGGCTACACCTTC. It translates to CASSQEGSAAPHYGYTF. The V and J genes are TRBV4-2 and TRBJ1-2; D remains unclear. The V end was cut by 0 bases, the J end by 3 bases, with 17 bases between. CDR1 and CDR2 (germline): LGHNA, YNFKEQ. This CDR3 has 17 amino acids.

The count of this clone is one. CDR3 amino acids: CASSDFVYRDQPQHF. CDR3 sequence (DNA): TGTGCCAGCAGTGACTTCGTTTATAGGGATCAGCCCCAGCATTTT. The chain employs TRBV6-1 and TRBJ1-5, with D unresolved. V lost 3 bases and J 5 bases, leaving 14 bases between the germline ends. The CDR3 runs 15 residues. Germline CDR1 is MNHNS and CDR2 is SASEGT.

This chain links TRBV4-3 with TRBJ2-1; TRBD2 agrees at 14 bases. The CDR3 length is 16 residues. Germline V gene lookup returns CDR1 LGHNA and CDR2 YSLEER. Trimming at V came to 1 base and at J to 9 bases, leaving 5 bases not matched to a gene. DNA of the CDR3: TGCGCCAGCAGCCAAGTAGGGACTAGCGGGAGTCTTGAGCAGTTCTTC. Encoded protein: CASSQVGTSGSLEQFF.

A remark on this clone: The sample holds other DNA sequences that translate to the same CDR3. The chain has TRBV30 and TRBJ1-5; D unresolved. The CDR3 loop spans 13 amino acids. The ends were cut back, 1 base at V and 2 bases at J, with 6 bases in the middle. The germline CDR1 and CDR2 sequences are GTSNPN and SVGIG (reference sequence). CDR3 region: CAWSEGGNQPQHF. DNA of the CDR3: TGTGCCTGGAGTGAGGGAGGCAATCAGCCCCAGCATTTT.

The chain combines TRBV4-1 with TRBJ2-7; the D gene is possibly TRBD2 (6 bases). In germline, CDR1 is MGHRA, CDR2 YSYEKL. V lost 1 base and J 5 bases, leaving 15 bases between the germline ends. This CDR3 has 15 residues. Here the CDR3 DNA reads TGCGCCAGCAGCCAAGTTGGCGCTAGCGAAGACGAGCAGTACTTC. This codes for CASSQVGASEDEQYF.